This T cell receptor beta chain comes out of a study of CXCR3-negative and CXCR3-positive naive CD8 T cells. This CDR3 has 17 residues. Preparation of TRB cDNA libraries relied on 5' RACE carrying UMI labels. For each CDR3 protein, TCRdb gives one entry from its re-call of the 5' RACE reads, without DNA. The specimen's table records roughly 28,000 distinct CDR3 sequences. The specimen sequenced was memory CD8+ T cells from blood. The receptor was isolated from a human donor in good health. Some clones in this sample may be carry-over from other donors' samples. The chain uses TRBV12-3 or TRBV12-4 and TRBJ2-3; lacking DNA, the TRBD1 call made by TCRdb goes unchecked. The CDR3 protein is CASRLIPGQGWTDTQYF.